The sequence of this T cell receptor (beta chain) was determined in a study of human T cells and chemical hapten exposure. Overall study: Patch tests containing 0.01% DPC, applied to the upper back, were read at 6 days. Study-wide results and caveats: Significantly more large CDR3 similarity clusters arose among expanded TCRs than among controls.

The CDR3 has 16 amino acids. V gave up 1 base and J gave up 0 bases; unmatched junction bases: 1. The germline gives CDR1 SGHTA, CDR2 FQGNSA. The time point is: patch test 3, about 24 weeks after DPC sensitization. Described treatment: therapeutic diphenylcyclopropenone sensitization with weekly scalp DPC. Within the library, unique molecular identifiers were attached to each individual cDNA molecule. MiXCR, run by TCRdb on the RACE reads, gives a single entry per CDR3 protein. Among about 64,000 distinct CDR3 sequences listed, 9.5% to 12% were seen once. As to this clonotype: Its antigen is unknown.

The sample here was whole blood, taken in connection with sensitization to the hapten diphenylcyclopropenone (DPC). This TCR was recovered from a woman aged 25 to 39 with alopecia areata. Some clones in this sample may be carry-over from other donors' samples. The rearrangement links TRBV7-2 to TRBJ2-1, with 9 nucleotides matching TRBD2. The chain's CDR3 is CASSLEAGGSYNEQFF. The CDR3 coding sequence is TGTGCCAGCAGCTTAGAAGCGGGGGGCTCCTACAATGAGCAGTTCTTC.